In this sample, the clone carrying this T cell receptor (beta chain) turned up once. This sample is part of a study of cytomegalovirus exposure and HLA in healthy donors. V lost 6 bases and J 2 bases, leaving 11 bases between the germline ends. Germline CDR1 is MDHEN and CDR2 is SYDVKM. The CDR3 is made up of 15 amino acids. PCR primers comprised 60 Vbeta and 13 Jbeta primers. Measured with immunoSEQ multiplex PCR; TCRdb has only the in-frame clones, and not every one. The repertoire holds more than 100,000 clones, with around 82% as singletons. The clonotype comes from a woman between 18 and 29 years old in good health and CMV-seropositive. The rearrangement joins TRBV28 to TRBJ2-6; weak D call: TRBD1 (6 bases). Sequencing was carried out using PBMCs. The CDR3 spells CASSPGAPGANVLTF. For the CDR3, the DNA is TGTGCCAGCAGCCCAGGGGCGCCTGGGGCCAACGTCCTGACTTTC.